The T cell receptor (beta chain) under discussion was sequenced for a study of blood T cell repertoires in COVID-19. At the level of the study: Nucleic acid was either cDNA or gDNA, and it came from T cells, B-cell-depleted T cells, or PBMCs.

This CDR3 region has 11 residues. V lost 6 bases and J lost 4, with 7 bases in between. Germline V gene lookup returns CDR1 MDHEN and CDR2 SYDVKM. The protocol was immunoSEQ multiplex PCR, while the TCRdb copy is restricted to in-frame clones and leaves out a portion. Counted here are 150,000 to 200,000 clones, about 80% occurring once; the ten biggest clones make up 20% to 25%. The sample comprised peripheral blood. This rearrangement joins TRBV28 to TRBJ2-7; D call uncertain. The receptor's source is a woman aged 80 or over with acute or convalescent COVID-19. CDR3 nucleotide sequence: TGTGCCAGCAGCTCCCGGTACGAGCAGTACTTC. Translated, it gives CASSSRYEQYF.